This paragraph covers one T cell receptor beta chain sequence. A read error may account for a junction end that differs from germline. Assay used: immunoSEQ multiplex PCR; TCRdb lists only in-frame clones, some missing. The sample holds 75,000 to 95,000 clones, around nine tenths seen once. There are 13 residues in the CDR3. Germline V gives CDR1 GTSNPN, CDR2 SVGIG (reference sequence). The record originates from a study of technical replicates of blood from several donors. The TCR comes from a human donor in good health. Sequencing was carried out using T cells isolated from PBMCs. The V and J genes are TRBV30 and TRBJ2-2; tentative D call: TRBD2 (6 bases). CDR3 region: CARRKGGTGELFF. CDR3 nucleotides: TGTGCCCGGAGGAAGGGAGGCACCGGGGAGCTGTTTTTT.